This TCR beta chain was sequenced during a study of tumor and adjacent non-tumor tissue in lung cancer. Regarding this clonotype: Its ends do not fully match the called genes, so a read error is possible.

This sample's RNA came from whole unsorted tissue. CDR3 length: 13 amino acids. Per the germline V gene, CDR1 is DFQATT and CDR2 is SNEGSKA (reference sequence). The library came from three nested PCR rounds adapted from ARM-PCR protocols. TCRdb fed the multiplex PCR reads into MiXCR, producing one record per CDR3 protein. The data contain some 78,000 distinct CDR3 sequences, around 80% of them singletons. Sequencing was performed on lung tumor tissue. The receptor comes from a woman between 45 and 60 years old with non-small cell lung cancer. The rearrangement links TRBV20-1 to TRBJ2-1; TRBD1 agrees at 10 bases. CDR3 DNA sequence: TGCAGTGCTCCCCGGGACAGGGGTGATGAGCAGTTGTTT. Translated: CSAPRDRGDEQLF.